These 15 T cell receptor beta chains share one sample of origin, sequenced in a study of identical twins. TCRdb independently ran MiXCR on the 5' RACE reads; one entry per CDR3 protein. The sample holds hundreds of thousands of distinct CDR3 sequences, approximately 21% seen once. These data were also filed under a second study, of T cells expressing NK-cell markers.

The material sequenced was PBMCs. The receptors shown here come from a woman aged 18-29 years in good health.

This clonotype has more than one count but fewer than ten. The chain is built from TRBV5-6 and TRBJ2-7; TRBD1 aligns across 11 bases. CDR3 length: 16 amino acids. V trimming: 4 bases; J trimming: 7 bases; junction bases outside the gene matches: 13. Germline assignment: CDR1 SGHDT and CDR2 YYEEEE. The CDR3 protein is CASSRKPGQGAREQYF. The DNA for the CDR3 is TGTGCCAGCAGCCGCAAACCCGGACAGGGGGCGAGGGAGCAGTACTTC.

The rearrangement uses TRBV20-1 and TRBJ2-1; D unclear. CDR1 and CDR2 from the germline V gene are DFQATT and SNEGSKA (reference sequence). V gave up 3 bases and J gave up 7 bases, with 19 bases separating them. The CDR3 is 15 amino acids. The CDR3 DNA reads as TGCAGTGCTAGTTCCGTCTCCCTCCCCGGGAATGAGCAGTTCTTC. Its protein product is CSASSVSLPGNEQFF.

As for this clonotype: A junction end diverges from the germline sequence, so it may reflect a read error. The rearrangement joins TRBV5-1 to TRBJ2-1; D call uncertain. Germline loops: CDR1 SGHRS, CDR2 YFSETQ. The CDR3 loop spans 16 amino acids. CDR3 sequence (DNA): TGCGCCAGCAGCCTTCTAACTTTTAGCTCCTACAATGTGCAGTTCTTC. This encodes CASSLLTFSSYNVQFF.

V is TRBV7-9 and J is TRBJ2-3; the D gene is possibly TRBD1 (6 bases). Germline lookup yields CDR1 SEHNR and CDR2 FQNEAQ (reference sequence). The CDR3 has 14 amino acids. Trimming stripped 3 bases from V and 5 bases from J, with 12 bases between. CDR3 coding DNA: TGTGCCAGCAGCTTCCCCCCCAGGGGAGATACGCAGTATTTT. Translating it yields CASSFPPRGDTQYF.

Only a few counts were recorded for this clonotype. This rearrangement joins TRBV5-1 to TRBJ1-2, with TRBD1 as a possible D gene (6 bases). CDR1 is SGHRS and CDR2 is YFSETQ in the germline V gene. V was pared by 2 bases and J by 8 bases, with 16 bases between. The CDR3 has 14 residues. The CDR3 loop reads CASSLYTGRDGYTF. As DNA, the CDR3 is TGCGCCAGCAGCTTATATACAGGGAGGGACGGCTACACCTTC.

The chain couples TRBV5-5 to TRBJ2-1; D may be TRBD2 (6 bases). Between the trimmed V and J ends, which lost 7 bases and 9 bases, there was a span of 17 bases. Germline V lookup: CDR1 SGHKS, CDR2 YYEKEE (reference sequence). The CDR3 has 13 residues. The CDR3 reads CASGPGVHCEQFF. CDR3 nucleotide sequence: TGTGCCAGCGGCCCGGGGGTCCACTGTGAGCAGTTCTTC.

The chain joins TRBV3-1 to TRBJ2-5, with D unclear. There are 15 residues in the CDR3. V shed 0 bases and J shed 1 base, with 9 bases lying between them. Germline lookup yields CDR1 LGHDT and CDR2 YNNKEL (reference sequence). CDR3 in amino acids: CASSQDGSVQETQYF. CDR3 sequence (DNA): TGTGCCAGCAGCCAAGATGGATCGGTCCAAGAGACCCAGTACTTC.

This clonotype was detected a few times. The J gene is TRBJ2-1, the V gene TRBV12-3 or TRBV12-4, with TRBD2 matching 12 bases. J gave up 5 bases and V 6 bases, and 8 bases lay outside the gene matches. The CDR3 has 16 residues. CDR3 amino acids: CASRSGLAGLDNEQFF. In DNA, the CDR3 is TGTGCCAGCAGATCAGGACTAGCGGGATTAGACAATGAGCAGTTCTTC.

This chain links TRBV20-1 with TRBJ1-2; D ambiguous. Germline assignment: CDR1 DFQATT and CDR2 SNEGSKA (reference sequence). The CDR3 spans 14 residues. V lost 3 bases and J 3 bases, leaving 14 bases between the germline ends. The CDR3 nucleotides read TGCAGTGCTAGGCGCCGGACCGACTACTATGGCTACACCTTC. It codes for CSARRRTDYYGYTF.

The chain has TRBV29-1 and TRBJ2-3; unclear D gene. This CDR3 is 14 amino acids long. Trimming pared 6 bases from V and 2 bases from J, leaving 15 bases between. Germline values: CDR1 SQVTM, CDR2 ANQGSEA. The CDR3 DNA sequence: TGCAGCGTGGGCCCGGGCCGTCTCACAGATACGCAGTATTTT. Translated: CSVGPGRLTDTQYF.

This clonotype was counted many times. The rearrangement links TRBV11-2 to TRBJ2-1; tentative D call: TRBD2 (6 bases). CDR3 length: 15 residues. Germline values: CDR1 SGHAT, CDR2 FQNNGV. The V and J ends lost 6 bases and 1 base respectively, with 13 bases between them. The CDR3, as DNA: TGTGCCAGCAGTCTAGCGAGGGGATCCTACAATGAGCAGTTCTTC. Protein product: CASSLARGSYNEQFF.

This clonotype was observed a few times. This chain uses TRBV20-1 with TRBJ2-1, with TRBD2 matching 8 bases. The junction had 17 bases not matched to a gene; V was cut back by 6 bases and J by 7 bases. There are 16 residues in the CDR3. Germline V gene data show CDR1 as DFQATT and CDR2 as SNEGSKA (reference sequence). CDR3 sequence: CSAAGRRGGVQNEQFF. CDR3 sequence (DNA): TGCAGTGCCGCAGGTAGACGGGGGGGCGTCCAGAATGAGCAGTTCTTC.

The CDR3 DNA sequence: TGCGCCAGCAGCCAAGCTGACGGGGACGGAAAAAATGAGCAGTTCTTC. Its protein product is CASSQADGDGKNEQFF. The chain links TRBV4-3 to TRBJ2-1; D possibly uses TRBD1 or TRBD2 (5 bases each). V lost 1 base to trimming and J lost 7 bases, with 17 bases between them. The CDR3 is 16 amino acids. Germline V CDR1 and CDR2: LGHNA, YSLEER.

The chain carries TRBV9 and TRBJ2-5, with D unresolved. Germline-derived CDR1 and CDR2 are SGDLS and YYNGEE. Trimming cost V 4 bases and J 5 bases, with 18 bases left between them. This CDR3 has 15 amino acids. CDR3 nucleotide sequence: TGTGCCAGCAGCTCTCACTCGACCCCTGTGGAGACCCAGTACTTC. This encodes CASSSHSTPVETQYF.

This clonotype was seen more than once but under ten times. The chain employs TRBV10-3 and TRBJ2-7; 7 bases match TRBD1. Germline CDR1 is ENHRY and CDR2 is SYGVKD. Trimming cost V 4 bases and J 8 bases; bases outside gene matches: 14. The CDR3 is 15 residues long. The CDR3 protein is CAISGATGTLMKQYF. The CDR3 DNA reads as TGTGCCATCAGTGGGGCGACAGGGACCCTTATGAAGCAGTACTTC.